This is a list of T cell receptor beta chains from one sample in a study of human T cells and chemical hapten exposure. TCRdb fed the RACE reads into MiXCR, producing one record per CDR3 protein. This sample has 140,000 or so distinct CDR3 sequences, with over 9.5% found just once. Here the sequenced sample was whole blood, taken in connection with sensitization to the hapten diphenylcyclopropenone (DPC). The receptors originated from a woman aged 50 to 65 with alopecia areata. Some clones in this sample may be carry-over from other donors' samples. Both conserved end residues are part of each CDR3. D genes are given only for firm matches. Clone size is shown for a subset of rows, as once, few, many or a class of expanded clone.

cdr3_aa cdr3_nt j_call clone_size d_call v_call
CASSPVRGAWGYTF TGTGCCAGCAGCCCGGTTAGGGGGGCGTGGGGCTACACCTTC TRBJ1-2 few - TRBV6-5
CASSVASGRVWNEQFF TGTGCCAGCAGCGTGGCTAGCGGGAGGGTGTGGAATGAGCAGTTCTTC TRBJ2-1 - TRBD2 TRBV5-4
CASSLATGTGYTGELFF TGTGCCAGCAGCTTAGCCACCGGGACAGGGTACACCGGGGAGCTGTTTTTT TRBJ2-2 - TRBD1 TRBV7-6
CASRLAGQGVHEQYF TGTGCCAGCAGGCTAGCGGGACAGGGGGTCCACGAGCAGTACTTC TRBJ2-7 few TRBD1 TRBV11-2
CASIVWGLAGHNEQFF TGTGCCAGCATCGTGTGGGGACTAGCGGGACACAATGAGCAGTTCTTC TRBJ2-1 many TRBD2 TRBV6-1
CSARTSGSNYEQYF TGCAGTGCTAGAACTAGCGGGAGTAACTACGAGCAGTACTTC TRBJ2-7 - TRBD2 TRBV20-1
CASRPGQPADTQYF TGTGCCAGCAGGCCGGGGCAGCCGGCAGATACGCAGTATTTT TRBJ2-3 many - TRBV7-2
CASQTGSSYNEQFF TGTGCCAGCCAGACAGGGAGCTCCTACAATGAGCAGTTCTTC TRBJ2-1 - TRBD1 TRBV12-3/TRBV12-4
CASSRPGTIQYF TGTGCCAGCTCCCGCCCTGGGACCATTCAGTACTTC TRBJ2-4 few - TRBV28
CASSLLGQGSNQPQHF TGTGCCAGCAGCTTATTGGGACAGGGTAGCAATCAGCCCCAGCATTTT TRBJ1-5 - TRBD1 TRBV7-2
CASSLEGAYNSPLHF TGTGCCAGCAGCTTGGAGGGGGCATATAATTCACCCCTCCACTTT TRBJ1-6 many TRBD1 TRBV7-3
CASSLPARGPQHF TGTGCCAGCAGTCTCCCGGCGAGGGGCCCCCAGCATTTT TRBJ1-5 few - TRBV6-6
CASSPTGGYQPQHF TGTGCCAGCAGTCCCACAGGGGGCTATCAGCCCCAGCATTTT TRBJ1-5 many TRBD1 TRBV12-3/TRBV12-4
CASTVTGVNYGYTF TGTGCCAGCACCGTGACAGGGGTTAACTATGGCTACACCTTC TRBJ1-2 many TRBD1 TRBV6-2/TRBV6-3
CASSPRPGLAGMYNEQFF TGTGCCAGCAGCCCGAGACCAGGACTAGCGGGAATGTACAATGAGCAGTTCTTC TRBJ2-1 - TRBD2 TRBV7-3
CASSVVLSSPGQRTDTQYF TGTGCCAGCAGCGTAGTTTTGAGTAGTCCCGGACAACGCACAGATACGCAGTATTTT TRBJ2-3 many - TRBV9
CASSLLPPGAGLLTDTQYF TGTGCCAGCAGCTTACTCCCCCCAGGAGCGGGACTACTCACAGATACGCAGTATTTT TRBJ2-3 many TRBD2 TRBV7-9
CASSSGTFSTDTQYF TGTGCCAGCAGTTCGGGGACTTTTAGCACAGATACGCAGTATTTT TRBJ2-3 few - TRBV28
CASSLENQAGYTF TGTGCCAGCAGCTTGGAGAACCAGGCGGGCTACACCTTC TRBJ1-2 - - TRBV5-4
CSARDTREARAGPQHF TGCAGTGCTAGAGATACAAGAGAGGCCAGGGCGGGGCCCCAGCATTTT TRBJ1-5 few - TRBV20-1
CASSRGTGVTDTQYF TGTGCCAGCAGCCGCGGGACAGGGGTGACAGATACGCAGTATTTT TRBJ2-3 - TRBD1 TRBV6-4
CASSSSLQETQYF TGCGCCAGCTCCAGCTCACTGCAAGAGACCCAGTACTTC TRBJ2-5 many - TRBV4-1
CASSYSLGRSSYEQYF TGTGCCAGCAGTTACTCGCTCGGGAGAAGCTCCTACGAGCAGTACTTC TRBJ2-7 - - TRBV6-5
CSAPGAATEAFF TGCAGTGCCCCTGGGGCAGCGACTGAAGCTTTCTTT TRBJ1-1 many - TRBV20-1
CASSSSGRAGGGQYF TGTGCCAGCAGTAGTAGCGGGAGGGCCGGCGGCGGGCAGTACTTC TRBJ2-7 many TRBD2 TRBV6-2/TRBV6-3
CAWSVKASSYNEQFF TGTGCCTGGAGTGTAAAGGCAAGCTCCTACAATGAGCAGTTCTTC TRBJ2-1 - - TRBV30